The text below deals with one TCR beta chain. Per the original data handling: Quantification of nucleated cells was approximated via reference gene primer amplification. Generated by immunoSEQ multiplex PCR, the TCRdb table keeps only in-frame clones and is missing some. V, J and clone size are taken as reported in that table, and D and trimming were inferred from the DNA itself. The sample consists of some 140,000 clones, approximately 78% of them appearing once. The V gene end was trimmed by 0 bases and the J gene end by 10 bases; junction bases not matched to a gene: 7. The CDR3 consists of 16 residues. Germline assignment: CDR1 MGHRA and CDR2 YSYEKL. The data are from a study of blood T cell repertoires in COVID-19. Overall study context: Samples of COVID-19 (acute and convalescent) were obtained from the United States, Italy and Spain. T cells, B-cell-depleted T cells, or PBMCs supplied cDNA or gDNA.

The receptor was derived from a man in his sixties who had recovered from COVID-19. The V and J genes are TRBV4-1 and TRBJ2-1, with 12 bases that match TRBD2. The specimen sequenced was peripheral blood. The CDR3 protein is CASSQDPSGGASEQFF. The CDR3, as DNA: TGCGCCAGCAGCCAAGACCCTAGCGGGGGGGCTTCCGAGCAGTTCTTC.